The clone carrying this T cell receptor beta chain was detected only once. Its specificity is unknown. Other nucleotide sequences in the sample specify the same CDR3. Trimming removed 5 bases from V and 9 bases from J; junction bases left unmatched: 1. This CDR3 region has 11 residues. The germline V gene has CDR1 KGHSH and CDR2 LQKENI. This sample was included in a study of cytomegalovirus exposure and HLA in healthy donors. General study points: Association of a missense DCLRE1C variant with TCR beta V- and J-gene trimming was reported in a later analysis.

The study ran its PCR with 60 Vbeta and 13 Jbeta primers. Clones were read by immunoSEQ multiplex PCR, and TCRdb kept only the in-frame ones, dropping some. Of some 170,000 clones listed, about four fifths are singletons. The receptor comes from a man aged 50 or older in good health and CMV-seropositive. This chain connects TRBV18 to TRBJ2-1; 7 bases align to TRBD2. The specimen was PBMCs. CDR3 region: CASSREGEQFF. The CDR3 DNA sequence: TGTGCCAGCTCAAGGGAGGGTGAGCAGTTCTTC.